The 17 T cell receptor beta chains below come from one sample, sequenced in a study of Ad26.COV2.S vaccination and SARS-CoV-2 variants. As for treatment: 19 received Ad26.COV2.S at low or high dose, single or two shots; 5 received placebo; per-sample allocation not given. Each sample was drawn 63 days after the first injection (of vaccine or placebo). The repertoire was sequenced with immunoSEQ multiplex PCR; TCRdb's copy has only in-frame clones and lacks some. Among about 420,000 clones listed, roughly 90% were seen once. Sample: peripheral blood, taken in a trial of Ad26.COV2.S vaccine versus placebo. The receptors originated from a person between 18 and 65 years old who received the Ad26.COV2.S COVID-19 vaccine or a placebo.

The chain joins TRBV5-4 to TRBJ1-1; possible D gene TRBD1, 6 bases. The CDR3 has 15 residues. Germline assignment: CDR1 SGHNT and CDR2 YYREEE (reference sequence). With 0 bases removed from V and 0 bases from J, the gap between germline ends came to 9 bases. DNA of the CDR3: TGTGCCAGCAGCTTGGCCTGGGGGCTGAACACTGAAGCTTTCTTT. This encodes CASSLAWGLNTEAFF.

This clone was counted a few times. Here the CDR3 DNA reads TGTGCCAGCAGTGACGGGACAGTCTCTGGGGCCAACGTCCTGACTTTC. Residues: CASSDGTVSGANVLTF. V gene TRBV6-4 combines with J gene TRBJ2-6, with TRBD1 matching 7 bases. V trimming: 2 bases; J trimming: 0 bases; junction bases outside the gene matches: 1. The CDR3 contains 16 residues. Germline V gene sequence: CDR1 MRHNA, CDR2 SNTAGT.

The gene calls are TRBV5-1 and TRBJ2-2, with D maybe TRBD1 (6 bases). From germline, CDR1 is SGHRS and CDR2 YFSETQ. There are 15 residues in the CDR3. The V gene lost 4 bases and the J gene lost 6 bases, with 16 bases spanning the gap. The chain's CDR3 is CASSADSFIAGELFF. The CDR3 DNA reads TGCGCCAGCAGCGCGGACAGTTTTATCGCCGGGGAGCTGTTTTTT. The entire variable domain, with the rest obtained from reference TRBV5-1 and TRBJ2-2, is as follows: KAGVTQTPRYLIKTRGQQVTLSCSPISGHRSVSWYQQTPGQGLQFLFEYFSETQRNKGNFPGRFSGRQFSNSRSEMNVSTLELGDSALYLCASSADSFIAGELFFGEGSRLTVL.

V is TRBV7-8 and J is TRBJ1-2; D unclear. The CDR3 is 13 residues long. Germline CDR1 SGHVS, CDR2 FQNEAQ. The ends were cut back, 1 base at V and 4 bases at J, with 7 bases in the middle. For the CDR3, the DNA is TGTGCCAGCAGCTTAGAGGCCGTCTATGGCTACACCTTC. It specifies CASSLEAVYGYTF.

The CDR3 region is CASSLGPGGADTQYF. Written as DNA, the CDR3 is TGTGCCAGCAGCTTAGGTCCAGGGGGTGCGGATACGCAGTATTTT. The chain carries TRBV7-2 and TRBJ2-3; 7 nucleotides line up with TRBD1. V was pared by 1 base and J by 6 bases, with 7 bases of the junction left unmatched. Germline CDR1 SGHTA, CDR2 FQGNSA. The CDR3 is 15 residues long.

The rearrangement uses TRBV2 and TRBJ2-1, with D uncertain. Trimming shortened V by 4 bases and J by 8 bases, and 21 bases separated the two germline ends. Germline assignment: CDR1 SNHLY and CDR2 FYNNEI. There are 16 residues in the CDR3. The CDR3 DNA sequence: TGTGCCAGCAGTGTTGGTCGGGCCGGTGTGTTCGATGAGCAGTTCTTC. It translates to CASSVGRAGVFDEQFF. The full variable domain, its missing parts supplied by reference TRBV2 and TRBJ2-1, is EPEVTQTPSHQVTQMGQEVILRCVPISNHLYFYWYRQILGQKVEFLVSFYNNEISEKSEIFDDQFSVERPDGSNFTLKIRSTKLEDSAMYFCASSVGRAGVFDEQFFGPGTRLTVL.

The rearrangement joins TRBV10-3 to TRBJ1-2; D may be TRBD1 (5 bases). CDR1 is ENHRY and CDR2 is SYGVKD in the germline V gene. The CDR3 runs to 14 residues. Deletions cut 4 bases from V and 4 bases from J, with 13 bases between. CDR3 coding DNA: TGTGCCATCAGTGGGGAGAGGGGAGCCTATGGCTACACCTTC. As protein: CAISGERGAYGYTF.

The chain joins TRBV19 to TRBJ1-5; D possibly corresponds to TRBD1 (6 bases). Germline assignment: CDR1 LNHDA and CDR2 SQIVND (reference sequence). This CDR3 contains 14 residues. With 4 bases removed from V and 3 bases from J, the gap between germline ends came to 10 bases. The CDR3 DNA follows: TGTGCCAGTAGTAAAGGGACAAACAATCAGCCCCAGCATTTT. Residues: CASSKGTNNQPQHF.

V usage is TRBV24-1 and J usage is TRBJ2-5; unclear D gene. This CDR3 spans 14 amino acids. Trimming took 7 bases from V and 5 from J, leaving 16 bases between them. Germline CDR1 KGHDR, CDR2 SFDVKD. The CDR3 sequence: CATSHGWQPETQYF. CDR3 in DNA: TGTGCCACCAGCCACGGGTGGCAACCGGAGACCCAGTACTTC.

The gene calls are TRBV7-8 and TRBJ1-5; D gene ambiguous. This CDR3 region has 14 residues. Trimming left V 1 base short and J 2 bases short, with 6 bases between. Germline CDR1 and CDR2: SGHVS and FQNEAQ. The CDR3 region has the DNA TGTGCCAGCAGCTTAGGGCAGGGCAATCAGCCCCAGCATTTT. Translating gives CASSLGQGNQPQHF. Using reference TRBV7-8 and TRBJ1-5 for the parts outside the CDR3, the full variable domain is GAGVSQSPRYKVAKRGQDVALRCDPISGHVSLFWYQQALGQGPEFLTYFQNEAQLDKSGLPSDRFFAERPEGSVSTLKIQRTQQEDSAVYLCASSLGQGNQPQHFGDGTRLSIL.

This clone has a handful of counts. J is TRBJ2-5 and V is TRBV20-1; TRBD1 matches at 7 bases. Losses at the gene ends were 6 bases for V and 5 bases for J; bases not matched to a gene: 3. The CDR3 has 11 amino acids. Germline V gene sequence: CDR1 DFQATT, CDR2 SNEGSKA (reference sequence). The CDR3 protein is CSAGTEETQYF. CDR3 coding DNA: TGCAGTGCCGGGACAGAGGAGACCCAGTACTTC.

In its sample, this clone was seen once. The J gene is TRBJ2-3, the V gene TRBV7-8, with D unresolved. V dropped 1 base and J dropped 5 bases, with 10 bases sitting between them. Germline CDR1 SGHVS, CDR2 FQNEAQ. The CDR3 runs 14 residues. CDR3 sequence reads: CASSLEVVVDTQYF. For the CDR3, the DNA is TGTGCCAGCAGCTTAGAGGTCGTAGTAGATACGCAGTATTTT.

The chain combines TRBV3-1 (or the pseudogene TRBV3-2) with TRBJ2-3; D is ambiguous. V gave up 5 bases and J gave up 4 bases, with 13 bases separating them. The CDR3 has 14 amino acids. The germline V gene has CDR1 LGHDT and CDR2 YNNKEL (reference sequence). The CDR3 bases are TGTGCCAGCAGCTATCGGTCCCGTGCAGATACGCAGTATTTT. It translates to CASSYRSRADTQYF.

The chain has TRBV14 and TRBJ2-4; D perhaps matches TRBD2 (5 bases). CDR1 SGHDN and CDR2 FVKESK come from the germline V gene. The CDR3 contains 18 residues. V was pared by 0 bases and J by 1 base, with 16 bases between. The chain's CDR3 is CASSQDRDPDPAKNIQYF. Here the CDR3 DNA reads TGTGCCAGCAGCCAAGATCGGGATCCGGACCCCGCCAAAAACATTCAGTACTTC. Filled out from reference TRBV14 and TRBJ2-4, the complete variable domain reads EAGVTQFPSHSVIEKGQTVTLRCDPISGHDNLYWYRRVMGKEIKFLLHFVKESKQDESGMPNNRFLAERTGGTYSTLKVQPAELEDSGVYFCASSQDRDPDPAKNIQYFGAGTRLSVL.

This chain links TRBV7-2 with TRBJ2-5; D unresolved. V was shortened by 1 base and J by 3 bases, with 12 bases between the two germline ends. CDR3 length equals 15 residues. From germline, CDR1 is SGHTA and CDR2 FQGNSA. The CDR3 nucleotides are TGTGCCAGCAGCTTAGGAGGCAGCAGAAAAGAGACCCAGTACTTC. Translation: CASSLGGSRKETQYF.

V usage is TRBV6-2 or TRBV6-3 and J usage is TRBJ2-7; D perhaps matches TRBD1 (6 bases). Looked up from germline, CDR1 is MNHEY and CDR2 is SVGEGT. This CDR3 region has 14 residues. Trimming left V 4 bases short and J 0 bases short, with 10 bases between. In DNA, the CDR3 is TGTGCCAGCAGTTTGCAGGGGCACTCCTACGAGCAGTACTTC. Encoded protein: CASSLQGHSYEQYF.

The rearrangement joins TRBV6-5 to TRBJ2-1; TRBD2 is a possible D gene (6 bases). This CDR3 region has 12 residues. V shed 4 bases and J shed 10 bases, with 11 bases lying between them. The V gene's germline CDR1 is MNHEY and CDR2 SVGAGI. The CDR3 loop reads CASSSGGTEQFF. The CDR3 coding sequence is TGTGCCAGCAGTTCCGGCGGGACCGAGCAGTTCTTC.